One and the same sample provided the 5 T cell receptor beta chains below, sequenced in a study of long-term antiretroviral therapy in people with HIV. The run of the v3.0 immunoSEQ assay was at survey level. The protocol was immunoSEQ multiplex PCR, while the TCRdb copy is restricted to in-frame clones and leaves out a portion. The sample shows about 7,100 clones, 81% of them seen only once. This specimen was unsorted PBMCs, taken roughly 2.5 years before starting antiretroviral therapy. The receptors stem from a man in his forties with HIV.

This chain connects TRBV7-8 to TRBJ1-1; a weak D match, TRBD1 (5 bases). The CDR3 consists of 13 residues. Germline V gene lookup returns CDR1 SGHVS and CDR2 FQNEAQ. V lost 7 bases and J 6 bases, leaving 15 bases between the germline ends. The CDR3 DNA reads TGTGCCAGCACCCCGGGGGAGGGCGCTGAAGCTTTCTTT. This gives the protein CASTPGEGAEAFF.

This chain links TRBV27 with TRBJ1-5; D is undetermined. Per the germline V gene, CDR1 is MNHEY and CDR2 is SMNVEV (reference sequence). This CDR3 has 14 amino acids. V was trimmed by 6 bases and J by 2 bases, leaving 11 bases between them. CDR3 DNA: TGTGCCAGCAGCCTCGAATGGGGCAATCAGCCCCAGCATTTT. As protein: CASSLEWGNQPQHF.

The chain employs TRBV2 and TRBJ2-3; the D gene is possibly TRBD2 (7 bases). CDR3 length: 15 residues. Deletions cut 8 bases from V and 3 bases from J, with 18 bases between. The germline gives CDR1 SNHLY, CDR2 FYNNEI. For the CDR3, the DNA is TGTGCCAGCGACCTGGGGGGGGCCGGAACAGATACGCAGTATTTT. It codes for CASDLGGAGTDTQYF.

The chain has TRBV27 and TRBJ2-7, with 7 bases aligning to TRBD2. The CDR3 sequence is 12 residues long. Trimming took 5 bases from V and 7 from J; bases not matched to a gene: 5. The germline gives CDR1 MNHEY, CDR2 SMNVEV (reference sequence). The chain's CDR3 is CASSHGLGEQYF. The CDR3 DNA reads as TGTGCCAGCAGTCATGGACTAGGGGAGCAGTACTTC.

This chain connects TRBV6-5 to TRBJ1-2; D perhaps matches TRBD1 (5 bases). Germline V gives CDR1 MNHEY, CDR2 SVGAGI. The CDR3 has 14 residues. V lost 3 bases, J lost 2 bases, and 10 bases lay in between. CDR3 region: CASSYGASNYGYTF. The CDR3 coding sequence is TGTGCCAGCAGTTATGGGGCCTCGAACTATGGCTACACCTTC.